This record covers a single T cell receptor beta chain. Its antigen target is currently unknown. No clone much larger than this one lies a single base away; base qualities are absent. Healthy HIV-negative adults with no recently reported acute infections or vaccinations were included as donors. Every donor was a Caucasian adult living in Nashville, Tennessee, USA. Magnetic negative selection was used to enrich CD4+ T cells, after which naive cells were positively selected on CD45RA and the negative fraction became the memory subset. Blood was collected by leukapheresis, and PBMCs were isolated by Ficoll-Histopaque density gradient centrifugation and then cryopreserved in liquid nitrogen vapor phase. Analytical flow cytometry was used to check the purity and quantity of each magnetically sorted T cell population. Genomic DNA was isolated from every sorted fraction and measured by UV absorbance on a Nanodrop 2000c.

This sample was included in a study of shared clonotypes between healthy human individuals (dated by TCRdb to the early 2020s). About the full investigation: The cohort comprised two women and a few men aged 18 to 49 years. Libraries were prepared and TCR repertoires were sequenced by different laboratories using diverse techniques, in order to increase sequencing depth and limit assay-specific biases. For each donor, three plates each were used for CD4 naive and CD4 memory, two plates were used for CD8 naive, and one plate was used for CD8 memory. To estimate repertoire size and how much clonotypes are shared between individuals, the study performed deep sequencing of blood TCR repertoires from roughly five healthy adults. Leukapheresis yielded between about 0.9 and 9 billion PBMCs per donor. On the study overall, not on this receptor specifically: Clonotypes shared by all four sorted-subset donors showed higher generation probabilities than non-shared clonotypes. Pairwise subsampling led to the expectation that sequencing depth would affect the degree of clonotype sharing among donors. Larger estimated clonotype richness was generally found for naive subsets than for memory subsets. Rarefaction of sorted-subset datasets indicated incomplete sequencing despite the large sequencing depth. When four donors were compared, the shared fraction of clonotypes was roughly 5% for naive CD4, 3.5% to 4% for naive CD8, about 2.5% for memory CD4, and 0.4% for memory CD8. Sampling was restricted to blood, and TCR repertoires in tissue are likely to differ from TCR repertoires in blood. The genetic and exposure-history diversity represented was limited by the small number of donors.

TCR CDR3 regions were amplified from genomic DNA by multiplex PCR using the deep immunoSEQ assay. Genomic DNA extracted from each cell subset was distributed evenly over all wells of several immunoSEQ 96-well plates, and each plate served as one replicate. For sorted subsets, around 0.2 ug genomic DNA, equal to tens of thousands of T cell genomes, was loaded into each replicate PCR. The purified libraries were quantified using a Qubit 3.0 fluorometer, sized with a Bioanalyzer 2100, and then quantified again using the KAPA Library Quantification kit. Every immunoSEQ 96-well plate was sequenced on a separate single-read 150-cycle Illumina NextSeq 550 flow cell. From the authors' description of their analysis: Because only junctional sequences without quality scores were contained in the immunoSEQ output, filtering matching that applied to full-length reads could not be performed. To assign V/J genes and CDR3, sequences were annotated against IMGT germline references using PyIR, a Python wrapper for IgBLAST v1.9. Reads were removed for weak V/J assignments (E-value above 1e-6), missing CDR3, stop codons, out-of-frame junctions, or ambiguous translated residues. A V3J clonotype was defined by an identical inferred V gene, J gene, and CDR3 amino acid sequence. The percentage overlap between two repertoires was calculated by dividing the number of shared unique clonotypes by the size of the smaller repertoire. RTK rarefaction, the Chao1 estimator, and Recon v2.1 estimates of unobserved clonotypes were used to assess repertoire richness. For all TCRbeta clonotypes obtained by the gDNA method from a handful of donors, generation probabilities were computed with OLGA. As stored in TCRdb, this immuneACCESS dataset retains in-frame rearrangements with V and J assigned. A fraction of the clones does not appear; measured against another copy, unresolved V genes explain less than half of the discrepancy, and the remainder lacks a known reason. V and J calls and clone size are given by that table; D and trimming were obtained from the DNA. The table for this sample lists approximately 2.4 million clones; approximately 94% of them were counted only once. The ten largest clones take up roughly 0.13% of the sample.

The sample was naive CD4+ T cells sorted from blood. What the cell subset or site label conveys for this sample: CD45RA+ positively selected. This receptor was obtained from a man aged 18 to 30 in good health.

The sequenced DNA is TGTGCCAGCACAACGACAGTGGGGAATGAAAAACTGTTTTTT. This is translated as CASTTTVGNEKLFF. Rearrangement joined TRBV5-4 to TRBJ1-4; tentative D gene TRBD1, with 5 bases matching. The CDR3 spans 14 residues, from the cysteine through the phenylalanine. The retained sequence is limited to the CDR3, 42 bases, with the frame set at the first base. Sequences SGHNT (CDR1) and YYREEE (CDR2) are obtained from the germline V gene (reference sequence). Between the V and J ends, shortened by 6 bases and 5 bases respectively, the junction contains 14 bases.